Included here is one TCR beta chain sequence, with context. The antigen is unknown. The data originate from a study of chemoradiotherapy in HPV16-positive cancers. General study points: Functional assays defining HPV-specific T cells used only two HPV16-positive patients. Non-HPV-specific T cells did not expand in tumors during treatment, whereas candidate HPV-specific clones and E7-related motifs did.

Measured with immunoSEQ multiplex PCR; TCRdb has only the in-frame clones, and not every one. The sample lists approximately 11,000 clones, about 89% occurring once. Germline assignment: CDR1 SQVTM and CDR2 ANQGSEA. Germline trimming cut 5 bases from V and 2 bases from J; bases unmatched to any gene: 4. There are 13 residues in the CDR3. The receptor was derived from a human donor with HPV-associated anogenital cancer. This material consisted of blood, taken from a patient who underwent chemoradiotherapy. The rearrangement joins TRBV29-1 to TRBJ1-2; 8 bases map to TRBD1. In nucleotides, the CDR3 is TGCAGCGTTAAGACAGGGGACAACTATGGCTACACCTTC. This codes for CSVKTGDNYGYTF.